This TCR beta chain was sequenced in a study of cytomegalovirus exposure and HLA in healthy donors. The study ran its PCR with 60 Vbeta and 13 Jbeta primers. TCRdb keeps only in-frame clones here, not all; method: immunoSEQ multiplex PCR. The table lists around 130,000 clones, 80% of them singletons. This clonotype was sampled from a man aged 30-40 years in good health and CMV-seronegative. The sample taken for sequencing was PBMCs.

CDR3: CASSRDRSFRGYTF. The CDR3 region has the DNA TGTGCCAGCAGCCGGGACAGATCCTTTCGGGGCTACACCTTC. The rearrangement uses TRBV5-6 and TRBJ1-2; 7 bases match TRBD1. The CDR3 spans 14 residues. Germline-derived CDR1 and CDR2 are SGHDT and YYEEEE. V was clipped by 4 bases and J by 8 bases; unmatched bases: 11.